This T cell receptor beta chain was sequenced during a study of control samples from healthy donors and cancer patients. Method: immunoSEQ multiplex PCR; TCRdb's copy keeps in-frame clones and lacks some. The sample has about 89,000 clones, more than 70% seen once. V shed 3 bases and J 3 bases; nucleotides not matched to a gene: 7. CDR1 is SGHTA, CDR2 FQGNSA, per germline. The CDR3 contains 15 residues. The sequence derives from a middle-aged woman in good health. The sequenced material came from blood. The chain links TRBV7-2 to TRBJ2-5; 7 bases are a match to TRBD1. The CDR3 DNA is TGTGCCAGCAGCTTCGTTTCCGGGACAGAAGAGACCCAGTACTTC. Amino acid sequence: CASSFVSGTEETQYF. The entire variable domain, with the rest obtained from reference TRBV7-2 and TRBJ2-5, is as follows: GAGVSQSPSNKVTEKGKDVELRCDPISGHTALYWYRQSLGQGLEFLIYFQGNSAPDKSGLPSDRFSAERTGGSVSTLTIQRTQQEDSAVYLCASSFVSGTEETQYFGPGTRLLVL.